This is a list of T cell receptor beta chains from one sample in a study of blood T cell repertoires in COVID-19. Clones were sequenced by immunoSEQ multiplex PCR, and TCRdb holds only the in-frame ones, with some missing. The data show roughly 87,000 clones, 89% seen once. Sequencing was performed on peripheral blood. The receptors were sampled from a woman aged 80 or older with active COVID-19. Each CDR3 is given with its conserved first and last residue. The D gene is left open where the match is weak. Only some rows state a clone size, as once, few, many or a class for expanded clones.

clone_size j_call v_call d_call cdr3_length cdr3_aa cdr3_nt
NA TRBJ2-2 TRBV11-3 TRBD2 14 CASSATSGGGELFF TGTGCCAGCAGCGCGACTAGCGGAGGCGGGGAGCTGTTTTTT
NA TRBJ2-2 TRBV5-5 TRBD2 18 CASSSAVSGGANTGELFF TGTGCCAGCAGCTCGGCGGTTTCGGGAGGCGCGAACACCGGGGAGCTGTTTTTT
NA TRBJ2-7 TRBV5-1 TRBD2 16 CASSLTSGASSYEQYF TGCGCCAGCAGCTTGACTAGCGGGGCTAGCTCCTACGAGCAGTACTTC
NA TRBJ1-2 TRBV28 NA 14 CASSSTGSRNGYTF TGTGCCAGCAGTTCGACAGGCTCAAGGAATGGCTACACCTTC
NA TRBJ2-7 TRBV28 NA 14 CASSGVELSNEQYF TGTGCCAGCAGCGGTGTGGAGCTGTCCAACGAGCAGTACTTC
NA TRBJ1-2 TRBV4-3 NA 15 CASSQGRTETYGYTF TGCGCCAGCAGCCAAGGGAGGACAGAGACCTATGGCTACACCTTC
NA TRBJ1-4 TRBV19 TRBD1 14 CASFDRGRNEKLFF TGTGCCAGCTTTGACAGGGGGCGGAACGAAAAACTGTTTTTT
NA TRBJ2-1 TRBV5-6 NA 12 CASSSLKPGEFF TGTGCCAGCAGCTCCCTAAAACCCGGGGAGTTCTTC
few TRBJ2-1 TRBV7-3 NA 13 CASSLKAGTEQFF TGTGCCAGCAGCTTAAAGGCGGGAACTGAGCAGTTCTTC
NA TRBJ2-3 TRBV2 NA 14 CASSSRVSTDTQYF TGTGCCAGCAGCTCCAGGGTTAGCACAGATACGCAGTATTTT
NA TRBJ2-7 TRBV3-1/TRBV3-2 TRBD2 16 CASTDLGRAAHHEQYF TGTGCCAGCACCGACCTAGGGAGGGCGGCCCACCACGAGCAGTACTTC
NA TRBJ2-6 TRBV5-1 NA 16 CASSLEGFSGANVLTF TGCGCCAGCAGCCTCGAGGGCTTCTCTGGGGCCAACGTCCTGACTTTC
NA TRBJ2-7 TRBV9 NA 12 CASSPSEYEQYF TGTGCCAGCAGCCCCTCAGAATACGAGCAGTACTTC
NA TRBJ1-2 TRBV27 NA 11 CATLNADGYTF TGTGCCACCCTGAATGCGGATGGCTACACCTTC
few TRBJ2-3 TRBV7-8 NA 12 CASSKDRDTQYF TGTGCCAGCAGCAAGGACAGAGATACGCAGTATTTT
NA TRBJ2-3 TRBV12-5 NA 17 CASGSTLRGTYTDTQYF TGTGCTAGTGGTTCCACGCTCCGGGGGACCTACACAGATACGCAGTATTTT
NA TRBJ2-4 TRBV6-4 NA 13 CASSSQEGDIQYF TGTGCCAGCAGTTCACAGGAAGGAGACATTCAGTACTTC
once TRBJ2-1 TRBV9 TRBD2 20 CASSVGTSGSIGVSYNEQFF TGTGCCAGCAGCGTCGGGACTAGCGGGAGTATTGGGGTCTCCTACAATGAGCAGTTCTTC
NA TRBJ2-2 TRBV18 NA 15 CASTLRESGTGELFF TGTGCCAGCACCCTGAGGGAAAGCGGCACCGGGGAGCTGTTTTTT
NA TRBJ1-2 TRBV12-3/TRBV12-4 NA 11 CASSPGYGYTF TGTGCCAGCAGCCCGGGGTATGGCTACACCTTC
NA TRBJ2-5 TRBV21-1 NA 14 CASSKRQGHETQYF TGTGCCAGCAGCAAAAGACAGGGCCACGAGACCCAGTACTTC
once TRBJ1-2 TRBV19 NA 13 CASRKRANYGYTF TGTGCCAGTAGAAAACGCGCTAACTATGGCTACACCTTC
few TRBJ2-1 TRBV11-2 TRBD2 15 CASSQAGGAFNEQFF TGTGCCAGCAGTCAAGCGGGAGGAGCTTTCAATGAGCAGTTCTTC
NA TRBJ2-7 TRBV5-6 NA 13 CASSLSGPYEQYF TGTGCCAGCAGCTTGAGTGGCCCCTACGAGCAGTACTTC
NA TRBJ1-2 TRBV2 NA 13 CASSDSANYGYTF TGTGCCAGCAGTGACAGTGCTAACTATGGCTACACCTTC
NA TRBJ2-1 TRBV7-9 TRBD2 16 CASSLGAGGPGREQFF TGTGCCAGCAGCTTAGGAGCGGGAGGGCCGGGCCGTGAGCAGTTCTTC
NA TRBJ1-5 TRBV30 TRBD1 13 CAWTQGARQPQHF TGTGCCTGGACACAGGGGGCACGGCAGCCCCAGCATTTT
NA TRBJ1-5 TRBV28 NA 20 CASSLWTRAGARLSGQPQHF TGTGCCAGCAGTTTATGGACACGGGCAGGGGCGCGGTTGTCGGGTCAGCCCCAGCATTTT
NA TRBJ2-7 TRBV6-2/TRBV6-3 NA 14 CASSGRRATYEQYF TGTGCCAGCAGCGGGCGGCGGGCGACCTACGAGCAGTACTTC
NA TRBJ1-2 TRBV24-1 NA 17 CATSDHPTGTANYGYTF TGTGCCACCAGTGACCATCCAACAGGTACCGCTAACTATGGCTACACCTTC
NA TRBJ2-7 TRBV9 NA 14 CASSVGGINYEQYF TGTGCCAGCAGCGTAGGCGGGATAAACTACGAGCAGTACTTC
NA TRBJ2-7 TRBV28 NA 14 CASSPEALYYEQYF TGTGCCAGCAGCCCCGAGGCCCTATACTACGAGCAGTACTTC
NA TRBJ2-7 TRBV6-1 NA 12 CASSDGGTRQYF TGTGCCAGCAGTGACGGCGGGACCAGGCAGTACTTC
few TRBJ2-1 TRBV27 TRBD2 16 CASSLPPRLAHNEQFF TGTGCCAGCAGTTTACCTCCGCGACTAGCGCACAATGAGCAGTTCTTC
few TRBJ1-5 TRBV28 TRBD1 13 CASKRGHDQPQHF TGTGCCAGCAAAAGGGGGCACGATCAGCCCCAGCATTTT
NA TRBJ2-2 TRBV19 TRBD2 17 CATLRRTAGGLTGELFF TGTGCCACCCTAAGGCGAACAGCGGGAGGTTTGACCGGGGAGCTGTTTTTT
NA TRBJ1-5 TRBV6-2/TRBV6-3 NA 14 CASSGFGLAQPQHF TGTGCCAGCAGTGGGTTTGGGCTAGCTCAGCCCCAGCATTTT
NA TRBJ2-3 TRBV10-3 TRBD2 16 CAISDLAGGSTDTQYF TGTGCCATCAGTGACCTAGCGGGAGGCAGCACAGATACGCAGTATTTT
once TRBJ1-5 TRBV19 NA 14 CASRNRENNQPQHF TGTGCCAGTAGGAACAGGGAAAACAATCAGCCCCAGCATTTT
NA TRBJ1-3 TRBV18 TRBD1 18 CASSPKAPGGTSGNTIYF TGTGCCAGCTCACCTAAAGCGCCAGGGGGAACGTCTGGAAACACCATATATTTT
NA TRBJ1-2 TRBV7-9 NA 12 CASTLTVDGYTF TGTGCCAGCACCCTGACAGTGGATGGCTACACCTTC
NA TRBJ1-6 TRBV12-3/TRBV12-4 NA 13 CASSLKGQGPLHF TGTGCCAGCAGTTTAAAGGGGCAAGGGCCCCTCCACTTT
NA TRBJ2-1 TRBV7-2 TRBD2 17 CASSLISGGGPYNEQFF TGTGCCAGCAGCTTAATATCGGGCGGGGGACCCTACAATGAGCAGTTCTTC
NA TRBJ2-7 TRBV27 TRBD2 18 CASSRYGLHGGRGYEQYF TGTGCCAGCAGCCGTTACGGGTTACATGGCGGGAGAGGGTACGAGCAGTACTTC
NA TRBJ2-7 TRBV6-2/TRBV6-3 NA 11 CASSQFYEQYF TGTGCCAGCAGTCAGTTCTACGAGCAGTACTTC
NA TRBJ1-5 TRBV28 NA 16 CASSSRGRKSNQPQHF TGTGCCAGCAGTTCACGCGGGCGGAAGAGCAATCAGCCCCAGCATTTT
NA TRBJ1-2 TRBV18 NA 13 CASSPTGSYGYTF TGTGCCAGCTCACCAACAGGGTCCTATGGCTACACCTTC
NA TRBJ1-1 TRBV28 NA 12 CASSLEYTEAFF TGTGCCAGCAGTTTAGAGTACACTGAAGCTTTCTTT
once TRBJ2-1 TRBV20-1 NA 13 CSASEQISKGEFF TGCAGTGCTAGTGAGCAGATCTCAAAAGGGGAGTTCTTC
NA TRBJ2-2 TRBV6-5 NA 15 CASRNWGANTGELFF TGTGCCAGCAGGAATTGGGGCGCGAACACCGGGGAGCTGTTTTTT
NA TRBJ1-1 TRBV6-2/TRBV6-3 NA 14 CASSPRTQNTEAFF TGTGCCAGCAGCCCCAGGACACAGAACACTGAAGCTTTCTTT
NA TRBJ2-7 TRBV28 TRBD2 19 CASNLSGTSGALLLNEQYF TGTGCCAGCAATTTATCCGGGACTAGCGGAGCGCTCCTTTTGAACGAGCAGTACTTC
NA TRBJ1-2 TRBV6-2/TRBV6-3 TRBD1 15 CASTPAGQLLRGYTF TGTGCCAGCACCCCCGCGGGACAGCTCCTTCGTGGCTACACCTTC
NA TRBJ1-4 TRBV2 NA 15 CASKFGSADPEKLFF TGTGCCAGCAAATTCGGGTCAGCCGATCCTGAAAAACTGTTTTTT
NA TRBJ2-3 TRBV19 NA 16 CASSPSGEGSTDTQYF TGTGCCAGTAGTCCCTCCGGGGAAGGGAGCACAGATACGCAGTATTTT
few TRBJ2-1 TRBV3-1/TRBV3-2 NA 15 CASSHYRERDNEQFF TGTGCCAGCAGCCATTACCGGGAGCGGGACAATGAGCAGTTCTTC